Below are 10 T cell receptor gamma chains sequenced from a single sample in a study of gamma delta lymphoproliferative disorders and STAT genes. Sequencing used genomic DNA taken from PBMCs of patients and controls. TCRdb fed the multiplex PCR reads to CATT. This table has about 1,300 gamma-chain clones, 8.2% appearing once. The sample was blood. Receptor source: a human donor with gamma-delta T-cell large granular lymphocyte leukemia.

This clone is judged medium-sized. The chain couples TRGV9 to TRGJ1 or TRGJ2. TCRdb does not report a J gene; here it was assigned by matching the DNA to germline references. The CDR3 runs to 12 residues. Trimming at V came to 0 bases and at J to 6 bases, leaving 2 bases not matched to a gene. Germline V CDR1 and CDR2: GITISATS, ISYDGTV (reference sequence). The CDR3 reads CALWEVLYKKLF. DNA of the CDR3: TGTGCCTTGTGGGAGGTGCTTTATAAGAAACTCTTT.

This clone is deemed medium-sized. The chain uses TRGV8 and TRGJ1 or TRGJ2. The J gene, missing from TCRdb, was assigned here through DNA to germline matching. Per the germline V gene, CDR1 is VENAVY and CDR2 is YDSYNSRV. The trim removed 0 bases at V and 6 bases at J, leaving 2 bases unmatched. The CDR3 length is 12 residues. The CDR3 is CATWDRLYKKLF. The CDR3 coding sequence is TGTGCCACCTGGGATAGGCTTTATAAGAAACTCTTT.

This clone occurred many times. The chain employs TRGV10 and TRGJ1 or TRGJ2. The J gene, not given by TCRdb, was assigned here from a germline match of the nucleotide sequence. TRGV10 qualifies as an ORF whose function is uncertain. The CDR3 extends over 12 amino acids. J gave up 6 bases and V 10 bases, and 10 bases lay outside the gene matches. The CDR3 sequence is CAASSRIYKKLF. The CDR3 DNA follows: TGTGCTGCGTCTTCCAGGATTTATAAGAAACTCTTT.

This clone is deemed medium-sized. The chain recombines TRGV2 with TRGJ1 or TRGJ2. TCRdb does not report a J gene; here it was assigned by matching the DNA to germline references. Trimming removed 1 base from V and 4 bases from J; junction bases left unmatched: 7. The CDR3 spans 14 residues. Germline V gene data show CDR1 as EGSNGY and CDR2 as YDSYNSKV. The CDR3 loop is CATWDGLVYYKKLF. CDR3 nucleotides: TGTGCCACCTGGGACGGTCTTGTGTATTATAAGAAACTCTTT.

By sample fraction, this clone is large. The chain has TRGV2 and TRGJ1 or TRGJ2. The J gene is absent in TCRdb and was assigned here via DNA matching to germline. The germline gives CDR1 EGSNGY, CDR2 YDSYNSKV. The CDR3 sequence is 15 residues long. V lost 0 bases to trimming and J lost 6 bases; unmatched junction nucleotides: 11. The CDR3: CATWDGPFIFYKKLF. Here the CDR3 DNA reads TGTGCCACCTGGGACGGGCCGTTCATTTTTTATAAGAAACTCTTT.

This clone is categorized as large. CDR3 amino acids: CATWDGRTSDWIKTF. CDR3 nucleotide sequence: TGTGCCACCTGGGACGGGCGTACTAGTGATTGGATCAAGACGTTT. The chain recombines TRGV2 with TRGJP2. The J gene, absent from TCRdb, was called here by matching the DNA to germline. The CDR3 consists of 15 residues. CDR1 is EGSNGY, CDR2 YDSYNSKV, per germline. V trimming: 0 bases; J trimming: 4 bases; junction bases outside the gene matches: 5.

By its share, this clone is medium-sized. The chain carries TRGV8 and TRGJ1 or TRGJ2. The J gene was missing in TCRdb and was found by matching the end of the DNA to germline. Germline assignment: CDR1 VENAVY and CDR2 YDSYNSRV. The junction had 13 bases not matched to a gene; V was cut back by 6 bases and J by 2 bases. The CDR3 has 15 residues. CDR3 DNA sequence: TGTGCCACCTGGCCTTCTCGAAGGGATTATTATAAGAAACTCTTT. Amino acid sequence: CATWPSRRDYYKKLF.

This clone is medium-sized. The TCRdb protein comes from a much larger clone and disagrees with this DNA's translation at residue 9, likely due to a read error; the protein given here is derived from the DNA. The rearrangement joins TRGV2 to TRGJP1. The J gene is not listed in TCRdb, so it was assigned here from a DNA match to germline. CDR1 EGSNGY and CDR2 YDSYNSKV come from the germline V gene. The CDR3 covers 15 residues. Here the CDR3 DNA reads TGTGCCACCTGGGTTCTGTATACCAATGGTTGGTTCAAGATATTT. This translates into CATWVLYTNGWFKIF.

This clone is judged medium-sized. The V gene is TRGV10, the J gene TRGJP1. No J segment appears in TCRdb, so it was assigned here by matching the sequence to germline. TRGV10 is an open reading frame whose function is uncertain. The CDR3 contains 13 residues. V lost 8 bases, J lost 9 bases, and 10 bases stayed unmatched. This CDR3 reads CAAWARGSWFKIF. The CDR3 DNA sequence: TGTGCTGCGTGGGCGAGGGGGAGTTGGTTCAAGATATTT.

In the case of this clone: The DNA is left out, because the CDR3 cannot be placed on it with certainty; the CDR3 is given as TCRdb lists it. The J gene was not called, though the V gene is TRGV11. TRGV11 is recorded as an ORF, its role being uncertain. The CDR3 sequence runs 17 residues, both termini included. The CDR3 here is CTTVPAGSYTNGWFKIF.